This T cell receptor (beta chain) is from a study of technical replicates of blood from a handful of donors. V shed 6 bases and J 0 bases; nucleotides not matched to a gene: 16. Germline assignment: CDR1 SGHRS and CDR2 YFSETQ. The CDR3 totals 19 residues. Data came from immunoSEQ multiplex PCR; TCRdb stores just in-frame clones and leaves some out. The repertoire holds tens of thousands of clones, with about 90% as singletons. The TCR sequence derives from a human donor in good health. Some clones in this sample may be carry-over from other donors' samples. V usage is TRBV5-1 and J usage is TRBJ2-1; 9 positions match TRBD1. The sample consisted of PBMCs. In DNA form, the CDR3 reads TGCGCCAGCACGCAACGGGACAGGGCACAGAGCCGCTCCTACAATGAGCAGTTCTTC. The encoded protein is CASTQRDRAQSRSYNEQFF.